This T cell receptor beta chain was captured by sequencing in a study of T cell responses to AZD1222 COVID-19 vaccine. The assay was immunoSEQ multiplex PCR, and TCRdb's table has in-frame clones only and misses some. This sample carries about 120,000 clones, approximately 90% of them seen once, and the ten largest clones take 3.5% to 4.5%. Study-wide findings and caveats: Reports say nearly half of spike-specific TCRs go after unmutated variant regions.

Comments on this clone: Its antigen is unidentified.

This CDR3 comprises 12 residues. The germline gives CDR1 SGHRS, CDR2 YFSETQ. The ends were cut back, 1 base at V and 6 bases at J, with 7 bases in the middle. Sequencing used peripheral blood, obtained 28 days after the second dose of the MenACWY control vaccine. The source is an adult who received the MenACWY meningococcal vaccine as a control. V is TRBV5-1 and J is TRBJ1-2; D is uncertain. The CDR3 reads CASSLNKDGYTF. In DNA, the CDR3 is TGCGCCAGCAGCTTGAACAAGGATGGCTACACCTTC.